A single sample is the source of the 32 T cell receptor beta chains below, sequenced in a study of control samples from healthy donors and cancer patients. Using immunoSEQ multiplex PCR, the repertoire was profiled, and TCRdb retains in-frame clones only, with some absent. The sample lists tens of thousands of clones; roughly 91% were seen once. The source material was blood. Source of these receptors: an older woman in good health.

This chain uses TRBV7-2 with TRBJ2-3; D unclear. The length of the CDR3 is 13 residues. The germline V gene encodes CDR1 SGHTA and CDR2 FQGNSA. V lost 5 bases and J lost 2, with 8 bases in between. The CDR3 spells CASSPRATDTQYF. In DNA, the CDR3 is TGTGCCAGCAGCCCCCGGGCCACAGATACGCAGTATTTT. The entire variable domain, with the rest obtained from reference TRBV7-2 and TRBJ2-3, is as follows: GAGVSQSPSNKVTEKGKDVELRCDPISGHTALYWYRQSLGQGLEFLIYFQGNSAPDKSGLPSDRFSAERTGGSVSTLTIQRTQQEDSAVYLCASSPRATDTQYFGPGTRLTVL.

The V gene is TRBV11-2, the J gene TRBJ1-1, with 8 bases lining up with TRBD1. V was pared by 4 bases and J by 6 bases, with 13 bases of the junction left unmatched. Germline-derived CDR1 and CDR2 are SGHAT and FQNNGV. The CDR3 has 16 amino acids. The CDR3 DNA sequence: TGTGCCAGCAGCTCCCCAGGGGGGACAGGACGGCCTGAAGCTTTCTTT. This sequence encodes CASSSPGGTGRPEAFF.

J is TRBJ1-2 and V is TRBV4-1; 7 positions match TRBD1. Germline trimming cut 2 bases from V and 4 bases from J; bases unmatched to any gene: 4. This CDR3 spans 14 amino acids. The germline gives CDR1 MGHRA, CDR2 YSYEKL. CDR3 residues: CASSQTGEGYGYTF. CDR3 nucleotides: TGCGCCAGCAGCCAAACAGGGGAGGGCTATGGCTACACCTTC.

V is TRBV5-1 and J is TRBJ2-3; TRBD2 matches at 7 bases. Germline values: CDR1 SGHRS, CDR2 YFSETQ. J gave up 0 bases and V 5 bases, and 6 bases lay outside the gene matches. This CDR3 has 15 residues. This CDR3 reads CASRRSGFSTDTQYF. CDR3 DNA sequence: TGCGCCAGCAGGCGTAGCGGGTTTAGCACAGATACGCAGTATTTT.

The chain employs TRBV7-2 and TRBJ1-1, with D perhaps TRBD1 (6 bases). The CDR3 covers 16 residues. V was shortened by 1 base and J by 4 bases, with 16 bases between the two germline ends. Germline V gene data show CDR1 as SGHTA and CDR2 as FQGNSA. In DNA, the CDR3 is TGTGCCAGCAGCTTAGACGGGGGGGCGGTCGGCACTGAAGCTTTCTTT. Its translation: CASSLDGGAVGTEAFF.

This rearrangement joins TRBV19 to TRBJ1-2; D not certain. V lost 5 bases and J 1 base, leaving 8 bases between the germline ends. This CDR3 is 13 amino acids long. From germline, CDR1 is LNHDA and CDR2 SQIVND (reference sequence). The CDR3 here is CASSVAGNYGYTF. CDR3 sequence (DNA): TGTGCCAGTAGTGTCGCGGGTAACTATGGCTACACCTTC.

The chain combines TRBV24-1 with TRBJ2-3, with 12 bases lining up with TRBD2. Germline V gene lookup returns CDR1 KGHDR and CDR2 SFDVKD. This CDR3 is 15 amino acids long. J lost 2 bases, V lost 7 bases, and 3 bases had no gene match. CDR3 DNA sequence: TGTGCCACCAGCGCTAGCGGGGGGGACACAGATACGCAGTATTTT. It specifies CATSASGGDTDTQYF.

The rearrangement links TRBV28 to TRBJ1-4, with D uncertain. The germline gives CDR1 MDHEN, CDR2 SYDVKM. Between the trimmed V and J ends, which lost 4 bases and 2 bases, there was a span of 5 bases. The CDR3 sequence is 13 residues long. CDR3 DNA: TGTGCCAGCAGTTGGGTTACTAATGAAAAACTGTTTTTT. Translation: CASSWVTNEKLFF.

J is TRBJ1-1 and V is TRBV7-8; 12 bases line up with TRBD1. With V trimmed by 5 bases and J by 0 bases, 4 bases remained unmatched. The CDR3 is made up of 16 amino acids. Germline loops: CDR1 SGHVS, CDR2 FQNEAQ. CDR3 amino acids: CASSLRDRGLNTEAFF. The CDR3 region has the DNA TGTGCCAGCAGCCTCCGGGACAGGGGGCTGAACACTGAAGCTTTCTTT.

The chain uses TRBV18 and TRBJ1-4, with D possibly TRBD1 on 5 matching bases. CDR1 is KGHSH and CDR2 is LQKENI in the germline V gene. The CDR3 has 15 residues. Trimming pared 0 bases from V and 4 bases from J, leaving 9 bases between. The CDR3 loop is CASSPPGRGNEKLFF. CDR3 sequence (DNA): TGTGCCAGCTCACCACCGGGGCGGGGTAATGAAAAACTGTTTTTT.

V and J are TRBV19 and TRBJ1-3; D remains unclear. Trimming took off 7 bases at V and 2 bases at J, with 15 bases between the two ends. The germline V gene encodes CDR1 LNHDA and CDR2 SQIVND (reference sequence). This CDR3 has 15 amino acids. This chain's CDR3 is CASILSPAAGNTIYF. CDR3 bases: TGTGCCAGTATCCTATCTCCGGCTGCTGGAAACACCATATATTTT.

A few counts support this clone. The V and J genes are TRBV4-2 and TRBJ2-1; D possibly uses TRBD1 or TRBD2 (5 bases each). The V end was cut by 5 bases, the J end by 9 bases, with 23 bases between. The CDR3 runs 16 residues. Germline V gene sequence: CDR1 LGHNA, CDR2 YNFKEQ. CDR3 residues: CASSTPSRDPTTEQFF. CDR3 coding DNA: TGTGCCAGCAGCACCCCGAGTCGGGACCCTACGACTGAGCAGTTCTTC.

This clone was observed a handful of times. The chain joins TRBV7-9 to TRBJ1-3, with D tentatively TRBD1 (5 bases). In germline, CDR1 is SEHNR, CDR2 FQNEAQ (reference sequence). CDR3 length: 14 amino acids. The ends were cut back, 5 bases at V and 0 bases at J, with 8 bases in the middle. The CDR3 loop is CASSKTDSGNTIYF. The CDR3 nucleotides read TGTGCCAGCAGCAAGACAGACTCTGGAAACACCATATATTTT.

The chain combines TRBV18 with TRBJ2-3; 7 nucleotides match TRBD1. Trimming cost V 4 bases and J 9 bases; bases outside gene matches: 4. From germline, CDR1 is KGHSH and CDR2 LQKENI. This CDR3 is 12 amino acids long. In nucleotides, the CDR3 is TGTGCCAGCTCACTTGACAGGGACACGCAGTATTTT. It is translated as CASSLDRDTQYF.

V is TRBV27 and J is TRBJ2-3; D not certain. V lost 4 bases, J lost 1 base, and 9 bases lay in between. CDR1 and CDR2 from the germline V gene are MNHEY and SMNVEV (reference sequence). The CDR3 runs 14 residues. The CDR3 protein is CASSYGRGTDTQYF. CDR3 DNA: TGTGCCAGCAGTTACGGCCGCGGCACAGATACGCAGTATTTT.

The rearrangement uses TRBV5-6 and TRBJ1-1; 7 bases are a match to TRBD1. J was trimmed by 2 bases and V by 4 bases; bases with no gene match: 5. Germline V gene data show CDR1 as SGHDT and CDR2 as YYEEEE. The CDR3 is made up of 14 amino acids. The CDR3 loop is CASSRGQFNTEAFF. As DNA, the CDR3 is TGTGCCAGCAGCCGGGGACAGTTCAACACTGAAGCTTTCTTT.

This chain connects TRBV25-1 to TRBJ1-1, with a tentative D call TRBD1 (6 bases). V lost 3 bases and J 4 bases, leaving 9 bases between the germline ends. Germline V gene lookup returns CDR1 MGHDK and CDR2 SYGVNS. CDR3 length equals 13 residues. CDR3: CASSDGGFTEAFF. CDR3 sequence (DNA): TGTGCCAGCAGTGATGGGGGCTTCACTGAAGCTTTCTTT.

V usage is TRBV5-4 and J usage is TRBJ2-7, with D maybe TRBD1 (5 bases). The CDR3 extends over 14 amino acids. Germline V CDR1 and CDR2: SGHNT, YYREEE (reference sequence). The V end lost 0 bases, the J end lost 3 bases, and 10 bases lay between the germline ends. Here the CDR3 DNA reads TGTGCCAGCAGCTTGGAACAGGTAGGCTACGAGCAGTACTTC. Its translation is CASSLEQVGYEQYF.

The chain recombines TRBV5-1 with TRBJ2-1, with 8 bases that match TRBD2. Germline V gives CDR1 SGHRS, CDR2 YFSETQ. The CDR3 covers 15 residues. Trimming removed 4 bases from V and 7 bases from J; junction bases left unmatched: 10. The CDR3 sequence: CASSPASGRGNEQFF. The CDR3 DNA follows: TGCGCCAGCAGCCCGGCGAGCGGGAGAGGGAATGAGCAGTTCTTC.

V and J are TRBV11-2 and TRBJ1-1; D may be TRBD1 (5 bases). CDR1 and CDR2 from the germline V gene are SGHAT and FQNNGV. The CDR3 is 12 amino acids. V was cut by 3 bases and J by 6 bases, with 8 bases left in between. The CDR3 coding sequence is TGTGCCAGCAGCTTTCAGGGATCTGAAGCTTTCTTT. Translated: CASSFQGSEAFF. The variable domain in full, with the rest retrieved from reference TRBV11-2 and TRBJ1-1, is EAGVAQSPRYKIIEKRQSVAFWCNPISGHATLYWYQQILGQGPKLLIQFQNNGVVDDSQLPKDRFSAERLKGVDSTLKIQPAKLEDSAVYLCASSFQGSEAFFGQGTRLTVV.

This clone was seen a handful of times. The chain recombines TRBV6-4 with TRBJ2-2; no clear D gene. Trimming pared 0 bases from V and 5 bases from J, leaving 4 bases between. Germline V gene sequence: CDR1 MRHNA, CDR2 SNTAGT. CDR3 length: 13 residues. The CDR3 loop reads CASSDSGTGELFF. CDR3 sequence (DNA): TGTGCCAGCAGTGACTCGGGTACCGGGGAGCTGTTTTTT.

The rearrangement links TRBV3-1 (or the pseudogene TRBV3-2) to TRBJ1-2, with a possible D match to TRBD1 (5 bases). CDR1 is LGHDT, CDR2 YNNKEL, per germline (reference sequence). This CDR3 is 14 amino acids long. V was cut by 3 bases and J by 4 bases, with 12 bases left in between. Here the CDR3 DNA reads TGTGCCAGCAGCCAGCGGGGGTTTAGCTATGGCTACACCTTC. Amino acids: CASSQRGFSYGYTF.

This chain links TRBV19 with TRBJ2-6; D gene unclear. The CDR3 is made up of 15 amino acids. Germline assignment: CDR1 LNHDA and CDR2 SQIVND (reference sequence). V lost 3 bases to trimming and J lost 0 bases, with 6 bases between them. The CDR3, as DNA: TGTGCCAGTAGTATTGGTAGCTCTGGGGCCAACGTCCTGACTTTC. Translating it yields CASSIGSSGANVLTF.

The chain uses TRBV12-3 or TRBV12-4 and TRBJ1-2; D not resolved. This CDR3 spans 13 amino acids. Trimming removed 2 bases from V and 4 bases from J, with 8 bases in between. The CDR3 DNA follows: TGTGCCAGCAGTTTAAGTCCCGGCTATGGCTACACCTTC. It yields the protein CASSLSPGYGYTF.

The gene calls are TRBV5-1 and TRBJ2-3, with a possible D match to TRBD1 (5 bases). V was clipped by 4 bases and J by 4 bases, with 13 bases between them. The germline V gene encodes CDR1 SGHRS and CDR2 YFSETQ. There are 14 residues in the CDR3. CDR3 sequence: CASSPEGVADTQYF. CDR3 DNA sequence: TGCGCCAGCAGCCCAGAAGGGGTCGCAGATACGCAGTATTTT.

This chain connects TRBV3-1 (or the pseudogene TRBV3-2) to TRBJ2-1; 15 positions match TRBD2. The V gene's germline CDR1 is LGHDT and CDR2 YNNKEL (reference sequence). CDR3 length equals 17 residues. Trimming removed 0 bases from V and 11 bases from J; junction bases left unmatched: 8. CDR3 residues: CASSQEGLAGGLRKQFF. As DNA, the CDR3 is TGTGCCAGCAGCCAAGAGGGACTAGCGGGAGGATTGAGGAAGCAGTTCTTC.

Sample share makes this clone medium-sized. This sequence joins TRBV7-9 and TRBJ2-7; TRBD1 agrees at 7 bases. Unmatched junction bases numbered 11, after V lost 5 bases and J lost 1 base. The CDR3 consists of 16 residues. CDR1 is SEHNR and CDR2 is FQNEAQ in the germline V gene (reference sequence). Written as DNA, the CDR3 is TGTGCCAGCAGCCCCGAGGGGGCGCGGTGGTCCTACGAGCAGTACTTC. As protein: CASSPEGARWSYEQYF.

This clone was detected once. V is TRBV19 and J is TRBJ2-1, with D perhaps assigned TRBD1 or TRBD2 (5 bases each). Trimming cost V 3 bases and J 7 bases, with 16 bases left between them. CDR3 length: 15 residues. The germline CDR1 and CDR2 sequences are LNHDA and SQIVND (reference sequence). CDR3: CASSISRGRTNEQFF. The CDR3 bases are TGTGCCAGTAGTATCTCGAGGGGAAGGACGAATGAGCAGTTCTTC. Variable domain in full (rest from reference TRBV19 and TRBJ2-1): DGGITQSPKYLFRKEGQNVTLSCEQNLNHDAMYWYRQDPGQGLRLIYYSQIVNDFQKGDIAEGYSVSREKKESFPLTVTSAQKNPTAFYLCASSISRGRTNEQFFGPGTRLTVL.

The chain carries TRBV7-2 and TRBJ2-2; D is ambiguous. Germline values: CDR1 SGHTA, CDR2 FQGNSA. The germline V and J ends were trimmed by 1 base and 0 bases, with 9 bases remaining between them. The CDR3 has 16 amino acids. CDR3 in amino acids: CASSLGRAANTGELFF. CDR3 coding DNA: TGTGCCAGCAGCTTAGGTAGGGCCGCGAACACCGGGGAGCTGTTTTTT.

V is TRBV3-1 (or the pseudogene TRBV3-2) and J is TRBJ1-1; D gene ambiguous. The CDR3 covers 15 residues. Germline V gene sequence: CDR1 LGHDT, CDR2 YNNKEL (reference sequence). Trimming shortened V by 3 bases and J by 1 base, and 12 bases separated the two germline ends. The CDR3, as DNA: TGTGCCAGCAGCCAGCACCTGGCTGAGAACACTGAAGCTTTCTTT. Translated: CASSQHLAENTEAFF.

This clone is classed as medium-sized. This sequence joins TRBV2 and TRBJ1-4, with 8 bases lining up with TRBD1. V trimming: 6 bases; J trimming: 8 bases; junction bases outside the gene matches: 8. The CDR3 runs 14 residues. CDR1 SNHLY and CDR2 FYNNEI come from the germline V gene. DNA of the CDR3: TGTGCCAGCAGCCTTGACAGGGGATACGAAAAACTGTTTTTT. Translating it yields CASSLDRGYEKLFF. The whole variable domain, filled in from reference TRBV2 and TRBJ1-4, reads EPEVTQTPSHQVTQMGQEVILRCVPISNHLYFYWYRQILGQKVEFLVSFYNNEISEKSEIFDDQFSVERPDGSNFTLKIRSTKLEDSAMYFCASSLDRGYEKLFFGSGTQLSVL.

V gene TRBV5-1 combines with J gene TRBJ2-5; the D gene is possibly TRBD1 (5 bases). The germline gives CDR1 SGHRS, CDR2 YFSETQ. The CDR3 covers 13 residues. The V end lost 2 bases, the J end lost 5 bases, and 10 bases lay between the germline ends. The CDR3 spells CASSLGVQETQYF. The CDR3 DNA reads as TGCGCCAGCAGCTTAGGGGTTCAGGAGACCCAGTACTTC.